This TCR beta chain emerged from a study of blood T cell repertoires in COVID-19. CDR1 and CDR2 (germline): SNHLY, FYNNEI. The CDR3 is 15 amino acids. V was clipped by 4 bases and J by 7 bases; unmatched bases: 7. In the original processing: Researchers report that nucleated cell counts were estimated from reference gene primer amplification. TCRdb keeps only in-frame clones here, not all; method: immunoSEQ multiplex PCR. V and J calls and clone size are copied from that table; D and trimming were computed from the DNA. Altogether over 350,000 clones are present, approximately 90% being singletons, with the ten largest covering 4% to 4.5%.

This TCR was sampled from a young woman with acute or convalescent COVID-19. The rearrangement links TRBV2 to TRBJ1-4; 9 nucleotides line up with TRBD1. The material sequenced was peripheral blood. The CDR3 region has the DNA TGTGCCAGCAGTGGAAGGGGGACAGGGTCTGAAAAACTGTTTTTT. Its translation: CASSGRGTGSEKLFF.